Listed here are 22 T cell receptor beta chains from one sample, sequenced in a study of T cells in Graves' hyperthyroidism and ophthalmopathy. It was RNA transcripts that yielded the amplified TCR beta CDR3 regions. The TCR CDR3 was amplified in a first-round RT-PCR using the HTBI primer set. TCRdb recomputed calls from the multiplex PCR reads with MiXCR, one row per CDR3 protein. Of hundreds of thousands of distinct CDR3 sequences in the sample, approximately 20% were seen once. The material sequenced was blood. The receptors were sampled from a man between 40 and 49 years old with Graves' ophthalmopathy.

This clonotype was counted at least ten times. The V and J genes are TRBV28 and TRBJ2-7; D may match TRBD1 or TRBD2 (5 bases each). V gave up 5 bases and J gave up 2 bases, with 16 bases separating them. The germline gives CDR1 MDHEN, CDR2 SYDVKM. This CDR3 region has 15 residues. The CDR3, as DNA: TGTGCCAGCAGTACTCCGACGGGGACGCCCTACGAGCAGTACTTC. Protein sequence: CASSTPTGTPYEQYF.

This clonotype appeared a few times. V is TRBV7-8 and J is TRBJ2-5; 8 bases align to TRBD1. The CDR3 spans 12 residues. The germline CDR1 and CDR2 sequences are SGHVS and FQNEAQ. V was pared by 8 bases and J by 1 base, with 0 bases of the junction left unmatched. CDR3 nucleotide sequence: TGTGCCAGCGGACAGGGCCAAGAGACCCAGTACTTC. As protein: CASGQGQETQYF.

This clonotype showed up just a few times. This sequence joins TRBV12-3 or TRBV12-4 and TRBJ2-1, with a weak D call TRBD2 (7 bases). The CDR3 is made up of 15 amino acids. V lost 6 bases and J lost 6, with 18 bases in between. The CDR3 region is CASRASGGPSNEQFF. The CDR3 coding sequence is TGTGCCAGCAGGGCCTCGGGGGGCCCCAGCAATGAGCAGTTCTTC.

This clonotype came up a few times. The chain has TRBV12-3 or TRBV12-4 and TRBJ1-3; perhaps TRBD1 as D (5 bases). The CDR3 is 15 amino acids. The ends were cut back, 3 bases at V and 11 bases at J, with 20 bases in the middle. CDR3 region: CASSFGGRSWGAIYF. The CDR3, as DNA: TGTGCCAGCAGTTTCGGCGGTCGATCCTGGGGGGCCATATATTTT.

This clonotype was recorded a few times. The chain combines TRBV29-1 with TRBJ1-4; D unresolved. Germline V CDR1 and CDR2: SQVTM, ANQGSEA. The length of the CDR3 is 13 residues. The V end lost 7 bases, the J end lost 8 bases, and 17 bases lay between the germline ends. The chain's CDR3 is CSAGPTEREKLFF. The DNA of the CDR3 is TGCAGCGCAGGACCTACCGAACGGGAAAAACTGTTTTTT.

V usage is TRBV7-2 and J usage is TRBJ1-1, with TRBD1 matching over 9 bases. CDR3 size: 17 residues. The V gene end was trimmed by 5 bases and the J gene end by 1 base; junction bases not matched to a gene: 11. Germline values: CDR1 SGHTA, CDR2 FQGNSA. The CDR3 reads CASSLTGGSLGNTEAFF. DNA of the CDR3: TGTGCCAGCAGCCTTACAGGGGGCTCATTGGGGAACACTGAAGCTTTCTTT.

There are many counts of this clonotype. The chain joins TRBV18 to TRBJ2-3; either TRBD1 or TRBD2 may fit D (5 bases each). Germline values: CDR1 KGHSH, CDR2 LQKENI. Deletions cut 8 bases from V and 4 bases from J, with 16 bases between. The CDR3 runs to 14 residues. The DNA for the CDR3 is TGTGCCAGCCGGGACCGAATTAAGGCAGATACGCAGTATTTT. Protein: CASRDRIKADTQYF. The whole variable domain, filled in from reference TRBV18 and TRBJ2-3, reads NAGVMQNPRHLVRRRGQEARLRCSPMKGHSHVYWYRQLPEEGLKFMVYLQKENIIDESGMPKERFSAEFPKEGPSILRIQQVVRGDSAAYFCASRDRIKADTQYFGPGTRLTVL.

The chain joins TRBV18 to TRBJ2-5, with D perhaps assigned TRBD1 or TRBD2 (5 bases each). The germline V gene has CDR1 KGHSH and CDR2 LQKENI. The CDR3 runs to 14 residues. V was trimmed by 5 bases and J by 5 bases, leaving 15 bases between them. CDR3 in DNA: TGTGCCAGCTCAGCCGGGACCCCTAGGGAGACCCAGTACTTC. Amino acids: CASSAGTPRETQYF.

This clonotype was detected a few times. The genes are TRBV7-3 and TRBJ2-6; 8 nucleotides agree with TRBD1. Germline CDR1 is SGHTA and CDR2 is FQGTGA. The V and J ends lost 5 bases and 4 bases, in that order; junction bases with no gene match: 7. The CDR3 is made up of 16 amino acids. Written as DNA, the CDR3 is TGTGCCAGCAGCAAGGACAGGGTGGCCGGGGCCAACGTCCTGACTTTC. The encoded protein is CASSKDRVAGANVLTF.

V gene TRBV5-1 combines with J gene TRBJ1-5; 10 bases match TRBD1. Germline CDR1 is SGHRS and CDR2 is YFSETQ. The CDR3 totals 16 residues. Germline trimming cut 4 bases from V and 0 bases from J; bases unmatched to any gene: 4. The DNA for the CDR3 is TGCGCCAGCAGCCCCCGGGACAGGGGTAGCAATCAGCCCCAGCATTTT. Its protein is CASSPRDRGSNQPQHF.

The chain links TRBV7-2 to TRBJ2-7; TRBD2 might be the D (6 bases). CDR1 is SGHTA, CDR2 FQGNSA, per germline. CDR3 length: 15 residues. V lost 1 base and J 0 bases, leaving 10 bases between the germline ends. The CDR3 nucleotides read TGTGCCAGCAGCTTAGAGGCTAGCGCCTCCTACGAGCAGTACTTC. Encoded protein: CASSLEASASYEQYF.

This clonotype was seen repeatedly, ten times or more. The J gene is TRBJ2-4, the V gene TRBV12-3 or TRBV12-4, with TRBD2 identical over 13 bases. The CDR3 spans 15 residues. With V trimmed by 6 bases and J by 6 bases, 5 bases remained unmatched. DNA of the CDR3: TGTGCCAGCAGCCGGACTAGCGGGAGAGGAAACATTCAGTACTTC. It yields the protein CASSRTSGRGNIQYF.

This clonotype has ten or more counts. The V gene is TRBV28, the J gene TRBJ1-5; weak D call: TRBD1 (6 bases). V was pared by 2 bases and J by 3 bases, with 14 bases between. Germline V gene data show CDR1 as MDHEN and CDR2 as SYDVKM. The CDR3 totals 16 residues. In DNA, the CDR3 is TGTGCCAGCAGTTTAGAGGAGGGGGGATACAATCAGCCCCAGCATTTT. Translation: CASSLEEGGYNQPQHF.

V and J are TRBV19 and TRBJ1-2; TRBD1 is a possible D gene (5 bases). CDR1 LNHDA and CDR2 SQIVND come from the germline V gene (reference sequence). This CDR3 has 15 residues. V was cut by 5 bases and J by 8 bases, with 21 bases left in between. CDR3 region: CASSQTVTAVEGYTF. The CDR3 DNA reads TGTGCCAGTAGTCAGACAGTGACAGCGGTTGAGGGCTACACCTTC.

The gene calls are TRBV20-1 and TRBJ2-3, with TRBD1 matching 7 bases. CDR1 is DFQATT and CDR2 is SNEGSKA in the germline V gene (reference sequence). This CDR3 region has 12 residues. The ends lost 5 bases at V and 9 bases at J; junction bases unmatched: 8. CDR3 DNA: TGCAGTGCTGGCCAGGGGGTTGGCACGCAGTATTTT. It encodes CSAGQGVGTQYF.

This clonotype was counted ten times or more. The gene calls are TRBV30 and TRBJ2-5; perhaps TRBD2 as D (6 bases). The germline V gene has CDR1 GTSNPN and CDR2 SVGIG (reference sequence). The CDR3 runs to 13 residues. Trimming removed 2 bases at V and 1 base at J, with 8 bases between. The CDR3 region is CAWSTGGQETQYF. CDR3 DNA: TGTGCCTGGAGTACCGGGGGCCAAGAGACCCAGTACTTC.

This clonotype has at least ten counts. This chain uses TRBV3-1 with TRBJ2-7; perhaps TRBD1 as D (5 bases). V shed 1 base and J shed 2 bases, with 24 bases lying between them. The CDR3 extends over 19 amino acids. Germline V gene sequence: CDR1 LGHDT, CDR2 YNNKEL (reference sequence). The CDR3 loop is CASSQGHLGSTARAYEQYF. The CDR3 nucleotides read TGTGCCAGCAGCCAAGGCCATCTTGGGTCGACAGCCCGAGCCTACGAGCAGTACTTC.

J is TRBJ1-1 and V is TRBV30, with D tentatively TRBD1 (6 bases). Germline assignment: CDR1 GTSNPN and CDR2 SVGIG (reference sequence). Trimming pared 5 bases from V and 5 bases from J, leaving 18 bases between. The CDR3 extends over 14 amino acids. CDR3 in amino acids: CAWSGAGVRTEAFF. The CDR3 region has the DNA TGTGCCTGGTCCGGGGCAGGGGTGAGAACTGAAGCTTTCTTT.

Comments on this clonotype: One base away lies a much larger clone, so this may be a sequencing read error. V gene TRBV11-3 combines with J gene TRBJ2-7; D may be TRBD2 (6 bases). CDR1 and CDR2 from the germline V gene are SGHNT and YENEEA. The CDR3 runs 14 residues. The CDR3 is CASSSGTPPYAQYF. As DNA, the CDR3 is TGTGCCAGCAGCTCGGGGACTCCGCCCTACGCGCAGTACTTC.

This clonotype has just a few counts. Here the CDR3 reads CASIPDRSTEAFF. The CDR3 coding sequence is TGTGCCAGTATCCCCGACAGGAGCACTGAAGCTTTCTTT. V usage is TRBV19 and J usage is TRBJ1-1; D might be TRBD1 (6 bases). There are 13 residues in the CDR3. Deletions cut 7 bases from V and 4 bases from J, with 13 bases between. Germline CDR1 LNHDA, CDR2 SQIVND (reference sequence). The variable domain in full, completed from reference TRBV19 and TRBJ1-1, reads DGGITQSPKYLFRKEGQNVTLSCEQNLNHDAMYWYRQDPGQGLRLIYYSQIVNDFQKGDIAEGYSVSREKKESFPLTVTSAQKNPTAFYLCASIPDRSTEAFFGQGTRLTVV.

The gene calls are TRBV7-9 and TRBJ2-5, with D possibly matching TRBD2 (5 bases). CDR1 and CDR2 from the germline V gene are SEHNR and FQNEAQ (reference sequence). The CDR3 consists of 13 residues. V lost 2 bases, J lost 5 bases, and 9 bases lay in between. CDR3 protein: CASSLSSPETQYF. In DNA form, the CDR3 reads TGTGCCAGCAGCTTATCTAGCCCTGAGACCCAGTACTTC.

This clonotype has at least ten counts. This rearrangement joins TRBV5-1 to TRBJ2-1, with D unclear. Trimming stripped 2 bases from V and 5 bases from J, with 14 bases between. The germline CDR1 and CDR2 sequences are SGHRS and YFSETQ. The CDR3 is made up of 15 amino acids. This chain's CDR3 is CASSLYSARHNEQFF. DNA for the CDR3: TGCGCCAGCAGCTTATACTCAGCGAGACACAATGAGCAGTTCTTC.